The present T cell receptor beta chain was sequenced within a study of blood T cell repertoires in COVID-19. Across the whole study: The United States, Italy and Spain supplied acute and convalescent COVID-19 samples.

This clone is a singleton in its sample. The CDR3 runs to 14 residues. Trimming at V came to 1 base and at J to 7 bases, leaving 7 bases not matched to a gene. Germline-derived CDR1 and CDR2 are LGHNA and YNFKEQ. The authors' processing: By means of reference gene primer amplification, nucleated cell counts were estimated. The protocol was immunoSEQ multiplex PCR, while the TCRdb copy is restricted to in-frame clones and leaves out a portion. V, J and clone size derive from that table, while D and trimming were established from the DNA sequence. The sample lists roughly 440,000 clones; around 88% were seen once.

V is TRBV4-2 and J is TRBJ2-7, with 7 bases matching TRBD1. The sequenced sample consisted of peripheral blood. The receptor comes from a woman between 50 and 59 years old with COVID-19, enrolled during active disease. In DNA, the CDR3 is TGTGCCAGCAGCCAAGCGGGACAGACTCGAGAGCAGTACTTC. This encodes CASSQAGQTREQYF.